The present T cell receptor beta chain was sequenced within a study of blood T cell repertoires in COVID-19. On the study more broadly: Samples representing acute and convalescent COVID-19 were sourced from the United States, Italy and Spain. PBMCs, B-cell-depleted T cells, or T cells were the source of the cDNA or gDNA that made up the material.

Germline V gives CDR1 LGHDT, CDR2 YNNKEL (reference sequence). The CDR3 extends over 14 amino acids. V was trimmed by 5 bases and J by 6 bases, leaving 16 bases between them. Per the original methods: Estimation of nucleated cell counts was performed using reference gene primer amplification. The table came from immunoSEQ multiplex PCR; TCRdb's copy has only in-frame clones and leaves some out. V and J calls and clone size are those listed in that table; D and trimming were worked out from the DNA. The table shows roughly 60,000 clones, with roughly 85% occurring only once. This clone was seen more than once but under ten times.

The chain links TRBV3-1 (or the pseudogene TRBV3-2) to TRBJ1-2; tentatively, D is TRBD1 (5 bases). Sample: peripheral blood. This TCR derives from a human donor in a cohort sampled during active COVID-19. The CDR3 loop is CASSSREGFDGYTF. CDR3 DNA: TGTGCCAGCAGCTCCAGGGAGGGTTTCGATGGCTACACCTTC.